Below, 8 T cell receptor beta chains from the same sample are listed, as sequenced in a study of blood T cell repertoires in COVID-19 (dated by TCRdb to between 2020 and 2021). The library was built by means of the immunoSEQ multiplex PCR assay. TCRdb holds this immuneACCESS table with in-frame rearrangements only. Some clones are missing; in checked studies, unresolved V genes explain under half, and the rest has no known cause. Recorded for this sample are approximately 150,000 clones; 82% of them occurred a single time. The ten largest account for over 12% of the sample. Specimen: peripheral blood. Source of these receptors: a human donor with acute or convalescent COVID-19. The donor label of this sample is uncertain.

This clone showed up just a few times. This chain connects TRBV30 to TRBJ2-7; no firm D call. From germline, CDR1 is GTSNPN and CDR2 SVGIG (reference sequence). CDR3 length equals 12 residues. Trimming cost V 5 bases and J 2 bases, with 10 bases left between them. The CDR3 loop is CAWDRGPYEQYF. For the CDR3, the DNA is TGTGCCTGGGATAGAGGTCCCTACGAGCAGTACTTC.

CDR3: CASSLQGGEDQPQHF. The CDR3 DNA reads TGTGCCAGTAGTCTCCAGGGGGGAGAGGATCAGCCCCAGCATTTT. The chain links TRBV19 to TRBJ1-5, with 7 bases identical to TRBD1. Germline-derived CDR1 and CDR2 are LNHDA and SQIVND (reference sequence). J lost 5 bases, V lost 5 bases, and 9 bases had no gene match. The CDR3 extends over 15 amino acids.

The chain uses TRBV6-1 and TRBJ2-6; 10 nucleotides agree with TRBD1. The length of the CDR3 is 20 residues. Per the germline V gene, CDR1 is MNHNS and CDR2 is SASEGT. V was clipped by 4 bases and J by 0 bases; unmatched bases: 12. CDR3 region: CASSVRRDRGISSGANVLTF. CDR3 bases: TGTGCCAGCAGTGTTAGGAGGGACAGGGGTATTAGCTCTGGGGCCAACGTCCTGACTTTC.

This rearrangement joins TRBV19 to TRBJ2-5; D is possibly TRBD2 (6 bases). CDR3 length equals 12 residues. CDR1 and CDR2 (germline): LNHDA, SQIVND (reference sequence). The V and J ends lost 3 bases and 4 bases respectively, with 6 bases between them. CDR3 nucleotide sequence: TGTGCCAGTAGTATGGGGGGAGAGACCCAGTACTTC. Its protein is CASSMGGETQYF. The whole variable domain, filled in from reference TRBV19 and TRBJ2-5, reads DGGITQSPKYLFRKEGQNVTLSCEQNLNHDAMYWYRQDPGQGLRLIYYSQIVNDFQKGDIAEGYSVSREKKESFPLTVTSAQKNPTAFYLCASSMGGETQYFGPGTRLLVL.

The rearrangement uses TRBV19 and TRBJ1-5; D unresolved. CDR1 and CDR2 (germline): LNHDA, SQIVND (reference sequence). CDR3 length equals 17 residues. V lost 3 bases to trimming and J lost 4 bases, with 19 bases between them. The CDR3 region has the DNA TGTGCCAGTAGTATGGGGAGGGAAGGGAGTGGGAATCAGCCCCAGCATTTT. Protein sequence: CASSMGREGSGNQPQHF.

The V and J genes are TRBV11-2 and TRBJ2-7; 8 nucleotides match TRBD1. The V and J ends lost 5 bases and 5 bases, in that order; junction bases with no gene match: 5. The CDR3 runs to 13 residues. Germline lookup yields CDR1 SGHAT and CDR2 FQNNGV. CDR3 sequence (DNA): TGTGCCAGCAGCCGGACAGGGACCCACGAGCAGTACTTC. As protein: CASSRTGTHEQYF.

The genes are TRBV2 and TRBJ2-7; tentatively, D is TRBD2 (5 bases). The CDR3 covers 13 residues. Germline-derived CDR1 and CDR2 are SNHLY and FYNNEI. Trimming took 8 bases from V and 5 from J, leaving 16 bases between them. CDR3 in DNA: TGTGCCAGCTCCAGCAGTCCGGGGAACGAGCAGTACTTC. Translated, it gives CASSSSPGNEQYF.

This clone was picked up a small number of times. This chain joins TRBV30 and TRBJ1-1; D gene unclear. Germline loops: CDR1 GTSNPN, CDR2 SVGIG (reference sequence). The CDR3 sequence is 13 residues long. V was shortened by 3 bases and J by 0 bases, with 8 bases between the two germline ends. In DNA form, the CDR3 reads TGTGCCTGGAGACGTACACTGAACACTGAAGCTTTCTTT. Its protein product is CAWRRTLNTEAFF.